The clone carrying this T cell receptor beta chain turned up a few times. The data derive from a study of blood T cell repertoires in COVID-19. About the research overall: The analysed material was cDNA or gDNA that came from T cells, B-cell-depleted T cells, or PBMCs.

Sequenced by immunoSEQ multiplex PCR; TCRdb stores in-frame clones only, minus some. Counted here are about 180,000 clones, approximately 83% occurring once; the ten biggest clones make up about 10%. This clonotype was sampled from a human donor with active or convalescent COVID-19. The donor label of this sample is uncertain. The sequenced sample consisted of peripheral blood.

The CDR3: CASSQQGASYEQYF. The CDR3 region has the DNA TGTGCCAGCAGCCAACAGGGGGCGTCCTACGAGCAGTACTTC. The genes are TRBV3-1 (or the pseudogene TRBV3-2) and TRBJ2-7; TRBD1 matches at 8 bases. The CDR3 spans 14 residues. Germline-derived CDR1 and CDR2 are LGHDT and YNNKEL (reference sequence). V was clipped by 2 bases and J by 1 base; unmatched bases: 1.